This TCR beta chain came from a study of T-cell reconstitution after alpha-beta-depleted transplantation in children. Unique molecular identifiers were incorporated when the TCRbeta library was constructed. TCRdb re-analysed the PCR reads in MiXCR, keeping a single row per CDR3 protein. The data hold around 340,000 distinct CDR3 sequences, with roughly 15% observed a single time. The origin of this receptor is a human donor who donated a stem cell graft to a child with Fanconi anemia. This material consisted of PBMCs, taken from the stem cell graft.

CDR3 sequence (DNA): TGTGCCAGCAGCCAAGGGGGAAGAGGGTCCCAGCCCCAGCATTTT. Translated, it gives CASSQGGRGSQPQHF. This chain connects TRBV3-1 to TRBJ1-5; the D is unclear. The germline V gene encodes CDR1 LGHDT and CDR2 YNNKEL (reference sequence). This CDR3 region has 15 residues. With 1 base removed from V and 7 bases from J, the gap between germline ends came to 14 bases.